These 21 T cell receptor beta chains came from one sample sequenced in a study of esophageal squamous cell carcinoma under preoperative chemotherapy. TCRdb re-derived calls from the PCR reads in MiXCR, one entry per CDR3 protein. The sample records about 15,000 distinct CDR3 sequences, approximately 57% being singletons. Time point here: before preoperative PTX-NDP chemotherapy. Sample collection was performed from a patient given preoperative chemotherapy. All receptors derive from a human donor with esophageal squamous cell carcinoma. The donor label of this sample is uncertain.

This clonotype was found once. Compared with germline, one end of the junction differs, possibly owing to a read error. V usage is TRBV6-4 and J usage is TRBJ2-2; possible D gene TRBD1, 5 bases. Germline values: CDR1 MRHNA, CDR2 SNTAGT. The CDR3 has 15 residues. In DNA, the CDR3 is TGTGCCAGGAGTGATCCGGGTGACAGCACCGGTAAGCTGTTTTTT. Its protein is CARSDPGDSTGKLFF.

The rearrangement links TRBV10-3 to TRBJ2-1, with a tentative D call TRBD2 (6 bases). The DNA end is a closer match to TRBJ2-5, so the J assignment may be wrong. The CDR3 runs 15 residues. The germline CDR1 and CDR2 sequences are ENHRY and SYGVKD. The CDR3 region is CAGGDGGRPPDTQYF. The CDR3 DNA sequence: TGTGCCGGGGGTGATGGGGGGAGGCCCCCAGATACCCAGTACTTC.

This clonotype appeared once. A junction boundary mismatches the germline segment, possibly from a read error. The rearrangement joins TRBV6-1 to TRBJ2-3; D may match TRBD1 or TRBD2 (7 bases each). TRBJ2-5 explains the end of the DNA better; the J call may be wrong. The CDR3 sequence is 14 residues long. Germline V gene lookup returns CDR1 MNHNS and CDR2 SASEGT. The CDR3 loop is CAGGGGQHREIQYF. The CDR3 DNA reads TGTGCGGGGGGAGGGGGACAGCACCGGGAGATCCAGTACTTC.

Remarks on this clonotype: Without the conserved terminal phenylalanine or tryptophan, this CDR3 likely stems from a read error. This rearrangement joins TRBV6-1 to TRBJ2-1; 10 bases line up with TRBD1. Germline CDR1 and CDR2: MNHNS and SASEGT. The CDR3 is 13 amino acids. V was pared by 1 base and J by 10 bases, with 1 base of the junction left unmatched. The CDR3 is CASSEGDRGEQFL. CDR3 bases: TGTGCCAGCAGTGAAGGGGACAGGGGCGAGCAGTTCCTC.

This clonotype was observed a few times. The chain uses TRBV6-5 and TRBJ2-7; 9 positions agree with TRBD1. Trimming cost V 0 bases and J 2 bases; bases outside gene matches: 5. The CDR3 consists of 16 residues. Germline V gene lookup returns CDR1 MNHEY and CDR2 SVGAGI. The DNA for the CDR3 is TGTGCCAGCAGTTACTCTGGGACAGGGACTACCTACGAGCAGTACTTC. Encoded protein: CASSYSGTGTTYEQYF.

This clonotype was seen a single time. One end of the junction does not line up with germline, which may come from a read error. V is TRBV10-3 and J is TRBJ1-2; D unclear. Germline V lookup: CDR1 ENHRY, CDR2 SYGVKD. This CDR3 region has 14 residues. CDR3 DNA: TGTGCCAGCAGTGATGGACTTACTGACTATGGCTACACCTTC. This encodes CASSDGLTDYGYTF.

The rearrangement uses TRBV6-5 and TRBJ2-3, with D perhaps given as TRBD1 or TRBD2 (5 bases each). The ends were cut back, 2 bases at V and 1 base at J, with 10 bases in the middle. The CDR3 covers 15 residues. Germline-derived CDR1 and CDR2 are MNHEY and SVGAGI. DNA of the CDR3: TGTGCCAGCAGTTACAAGGTGGGGGGCACAGATACGCAGTATTTT. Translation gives CASSYKVGGTDTQYF.

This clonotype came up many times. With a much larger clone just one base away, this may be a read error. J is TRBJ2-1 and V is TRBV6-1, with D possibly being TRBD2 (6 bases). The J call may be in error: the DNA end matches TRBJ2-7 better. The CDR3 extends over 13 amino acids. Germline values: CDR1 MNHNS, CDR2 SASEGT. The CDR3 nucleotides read TGTGCCAGCAGCCGGGAGAGCGGACATGAGCAGTACTTC. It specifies CASSRESGHEQYF.

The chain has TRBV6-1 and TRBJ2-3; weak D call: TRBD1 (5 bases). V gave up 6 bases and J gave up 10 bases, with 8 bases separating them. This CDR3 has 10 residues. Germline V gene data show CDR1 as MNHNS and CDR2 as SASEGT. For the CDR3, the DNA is TGTGCCAGCAGCGACAGTGCGCAGTATTTT. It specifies CASSDSAQYF.

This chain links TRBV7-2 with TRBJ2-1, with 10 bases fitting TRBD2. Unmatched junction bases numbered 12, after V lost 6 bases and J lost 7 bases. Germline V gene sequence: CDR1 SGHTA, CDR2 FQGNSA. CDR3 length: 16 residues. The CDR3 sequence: CASSINPGLALNEQFF. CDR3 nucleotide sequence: TGTGCCAGCAGTATCAATCCGGGACTAGCGCTGAATGAGCAGTTCTTC. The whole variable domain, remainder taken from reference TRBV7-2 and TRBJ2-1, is GAGVSQSPSNKVTEKGKDVELRCDPISGHTALYWYRQSLGQGLEFLIYFQGNSAPDKSGLPSDRFSAERTGGSVSTLTIQRTQQEDSAVYLCASSINPGLALNEQFFGPGTRLTVL.

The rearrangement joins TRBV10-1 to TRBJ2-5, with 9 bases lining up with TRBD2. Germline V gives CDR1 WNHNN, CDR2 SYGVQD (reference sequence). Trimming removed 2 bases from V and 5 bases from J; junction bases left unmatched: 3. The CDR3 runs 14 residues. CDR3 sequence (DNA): TGCGCCAGCAGTGAGGGGACTAGCTTCGAGACCCAGTACTTC. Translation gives CASSEGTSFETQYF.

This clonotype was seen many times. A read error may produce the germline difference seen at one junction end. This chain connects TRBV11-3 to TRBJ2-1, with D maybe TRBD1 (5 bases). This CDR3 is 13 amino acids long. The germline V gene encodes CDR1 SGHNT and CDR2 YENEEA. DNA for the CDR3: TGTGCCAGCAGCTCCCCTGGGGCCTGGGGCAAGTACTTC. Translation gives CASSSPGAWGKYF.

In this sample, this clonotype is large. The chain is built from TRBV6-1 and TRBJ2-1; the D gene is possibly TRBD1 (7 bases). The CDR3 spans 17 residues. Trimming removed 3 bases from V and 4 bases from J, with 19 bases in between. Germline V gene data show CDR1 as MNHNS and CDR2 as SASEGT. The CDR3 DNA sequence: TGTGCCAGCAGTGAGATCAGGGGGGTTGGAGTGTACAATGAGCAGTTCTTC. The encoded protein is CASSEIRGVGVYNEQFF.

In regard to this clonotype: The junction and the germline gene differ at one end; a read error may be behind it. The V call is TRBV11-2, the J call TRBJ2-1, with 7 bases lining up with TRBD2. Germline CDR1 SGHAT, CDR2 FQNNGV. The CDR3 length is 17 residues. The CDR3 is CASSRTLLAADTGELFF. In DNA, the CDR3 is TGTGCCAGCAGCCGAACGCTGCTAGCGGCGGACACCGGTGAGCTGTTCTTT.

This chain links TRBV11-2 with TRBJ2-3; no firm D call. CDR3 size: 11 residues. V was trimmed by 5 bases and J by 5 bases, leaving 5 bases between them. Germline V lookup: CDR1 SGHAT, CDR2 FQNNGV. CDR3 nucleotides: TGTGCCAGCAGCACGAGAGATACGCAGTATTTT. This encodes CASSTRDTQYF.

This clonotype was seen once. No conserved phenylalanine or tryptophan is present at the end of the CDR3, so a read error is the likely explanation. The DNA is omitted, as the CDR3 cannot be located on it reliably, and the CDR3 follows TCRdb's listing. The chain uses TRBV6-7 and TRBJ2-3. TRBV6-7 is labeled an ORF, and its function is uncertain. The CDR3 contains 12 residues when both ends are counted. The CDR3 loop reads CIFLVEMGFCHV.

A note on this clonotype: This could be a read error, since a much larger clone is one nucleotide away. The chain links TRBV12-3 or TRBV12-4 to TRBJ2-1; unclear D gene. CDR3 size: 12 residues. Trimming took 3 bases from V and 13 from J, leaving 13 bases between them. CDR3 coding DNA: TGTGCCAGCAGTTTTTCTAAGGAGACCCAGTTCTTC. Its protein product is CASSFSKETQFF.

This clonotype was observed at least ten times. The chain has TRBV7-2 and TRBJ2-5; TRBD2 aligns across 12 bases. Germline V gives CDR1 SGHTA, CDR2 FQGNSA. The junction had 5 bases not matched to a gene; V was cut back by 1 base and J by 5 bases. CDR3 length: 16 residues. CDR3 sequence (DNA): TGTGCCAGCAGCTTAGGACTAGCGGGGGCCGGGGAGACCCAGTACTTC. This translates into CASSLGLAGAGETQYF.

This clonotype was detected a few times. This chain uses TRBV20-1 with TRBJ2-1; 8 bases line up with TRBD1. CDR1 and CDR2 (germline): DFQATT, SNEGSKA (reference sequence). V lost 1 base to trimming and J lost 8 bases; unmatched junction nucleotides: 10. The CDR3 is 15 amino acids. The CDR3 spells CSARAGGHRADEQFF. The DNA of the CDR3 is TGCAGTGCTAGAGCAGGGGGCCATCGGGCTGATGAGCAGTTCTTC.

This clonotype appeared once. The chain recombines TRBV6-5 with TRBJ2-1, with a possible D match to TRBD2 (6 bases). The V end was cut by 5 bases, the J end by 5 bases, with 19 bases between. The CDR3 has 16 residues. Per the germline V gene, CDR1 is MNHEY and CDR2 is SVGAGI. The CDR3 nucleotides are TGTGCCAGCAGTGTACTCCCGGGACTTACTGACAATGAGCAGTTCTTC. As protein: CASSVLPGLTDNEQFF.

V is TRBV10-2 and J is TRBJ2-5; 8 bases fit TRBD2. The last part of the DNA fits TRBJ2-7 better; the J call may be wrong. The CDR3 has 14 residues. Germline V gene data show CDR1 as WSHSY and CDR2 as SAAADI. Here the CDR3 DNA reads TGCGCCAGCAGCACCGGGACTAGAGGCTACGAGCAGTACTTC. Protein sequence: CASSTGTRGYEQYF.